The present TCR beta chain was sequenced within a study of blood T cell repertoires in COVID-19. Study-wide context: From T cells, B-cell-depleted T cells, or PBMCs came the material, which was cDNA or gDNA.

The CDR3 sequence is 15 residues long. The germline CDR1 and CDR2 sequences are MDHEN and SYDVKM. The V end lost 6 bases, the J end lost 2 bases, and 16 bases lay between the germline ends. Authors' data handling: Researchers report that nucleated cell counts were estimated from reference gene primer amplification. Here immunoSEQ multiplex PCR was the method, and the copy in TCRdb shows in-frame clones only, minus some. The DNA gave D and trimming, while V, J and clone size come from that table. The sample lists approximately 230,000 clones; 80% to 90% were seen once. This clonotype was obtained from a man older than 75 with acute or convalescent COVID-19. The J gene is TRBJ1-1, the V gene TRBV28, with D hard to call. The source material was peripheral blood. DNA of the CDR3: TGTGCCAGCAGCCTTAGGGCAGGAGGTAACACTGAAGCTTTCTTT. Amino acid sequence: CASSLRAGGNTEAFF.